Below, 11 T cell receptor beta chains from the same sample are listed, as sequenced in a study of cytomegalovirus exposure and HLA in healthy donors. The PCR employed 60 Vbeta primers together with 13 Jbeta primers. Using immunoSEQ multiplex PCR, the repertoire was profiled, and TCRdb retains in-frame clones only, with some absent. The table has over 150,000 clones, around 74% seen once; the top ten hold approximately 2.9%. Sequenced sample: PBMCs. The receptors come from a male donor in good health and CMV-seronegative.

V and J are TRBV28 and TRBJ2-7; 10 bases are shared with TRBD2. The germline gives CDR1 MDHEN, CDR2 SYDVKM. The CDR3 length is 14 residues. Germline trimming cut 3 bases from V and 3 bases from J; bases unmatched to any gene: 2. The CDR3: CASSLASGSYEQYF. The CDR3 nucleotides read TGTGCCAGCAGTTTGGCTAGCGGGAGCTACGAGCAGTACTTC.

This clone was observed once. This chain uses TRBV6-5 with TRBJ2-7; 8 nucleotides agree with TRBD2. The CDR3 spans 15 residues. Trimming cost V 2 bases and J 5 bases; bases outside gene matches: 8. Germline V gene data show CDR1 as MNHEY and CDR2 as SVGAGI. The CDR3 DNA reads as TGTGCCAGCAGTTACGTGCGGGGGGCGGGCGACGAGCAGTACTTC. Amino acids: CASSYVRGAGDEQYF.

The chain links TRBV5-1 to TRBJ1-2; 9 bases fit TRBD1. Germline loops: CDR1 SGHRS, CDR2 YFSETQ. The CDR3 consists of 14 residues. V shed 4 bases and J 7 bases; nucleotides not matched to a gene: 8. The CDR3 sequence: CASSGKQGACGYTF. CDR3 nucleotide sequence: TGCGCCAGCAGCGGAAAACAGGGGGCGTGTGGCTACACCTTC.

This chain links TRBV2 with TRBJ1-1; D is unclear. The germline V gene encodes CDR1 SNHLY and CDR2 FYNNEI. V was cut by 2 bases and J by 5 bases, with 9 bases left in between. The CDR3 is 13 residues long. As DNA, the CDR3 is TGTGCCAGCAGTGAAAGTCAGAGGACTGAAGCTTTCTTT. Amino acid sequence: CASSESQRTEAFF.

The CDR3 sequence is CASSSTTGHQPQHF. CDR3 nucleotides: TGTGCCAGCAGCTCCACGACAGGGCATCAGCCCCAGCATTTT. The chain links TRBV11-2 to TRBJ1-5; 7 bases align to TRBD1. The junction had 5 bases not matched to a gene; V was cut back by 4 bases and J by 5 bases. This CDR3 spans 14 amino acids. Germline CDR1 is SGHAT and CDR2 is FQNNGV.

This rearrangement joins TRBV7-3 to TRBJ2-3; the match to TRBD2 covers 10 bases. The V gene's germline CDR1 is SGHTA and CDR2 FQGTGA. This CDR3 spans 15 amino acids. With V trimmed by 2 bases and J by 9 bases, 8 bases remained unmatched. This CDR3 is CASSLGLAAPATQYF. In DNA form, the CDR3 reads TGTGCCAGCAGCTTAGGACTAGCGGCACCGGCGACGCAGTATTTT.

This sequence joins TRBV2 and TRBJ1-3; D is unresolved. The CDR3 covers 13 residues. Deletions cut 7 bases from V and 7 bases from J, with 14 bases between. Germline V gene data show CDR1 as SNHLY and CDR2 as FYNNEI. The DNA for the CDR3 is TGTGCCAGCATGGGCCTTGGGAGGAACACCATATATTTT. This translates into CASMGLGRNTIYF. Combining the CDR3 with reference TRBV2 and TRBJ1-3 gives the whole variable domain EPEVTQTPSHQVTQMGQEVILRCVPISNHLYFYWYRQILGQKVEFLVSFYNNEISEKSEIFDDQFSVERPDGSNFTLKIRSTKLEDSAMYFCASMGLGRNTIYFGEGSWLTVV.

This clone has just a few counts. The chain has TRBV4-1 and TRBJ1-2; D unclear. CDR1 is MGHRA and CDR2 is YSYEKL in the germline V gene. The germline V and J ends were trimmed by 3 bases and 2 bases, with 13 bases remaining between them. This CDR3 has 15 residues. Written as DNA, the CDR3 is TGCGCCAGCAGCCAGGCTTCCGTCATAAACTATGGCTACACCTTC. This sequence encodes CASSQASVINYGYTF.

Regarding this clone: This CDR3 is also generated by other DNA sequences in the sample. The chain links TRBV28 to TRBJ1-2; tentatively, D is TRBD1 (5 bases). The germline V and J ends were trimmed by 5 bases and 7 bases, with 11 bases remaining between them. Germline-derived CDR1 and CDR2 are MDHEN and SYDVKM. The CDR3 contains 12 residues. CDR3 DNA sequence: TGTGCCAGCAGTCCGGAGGGACGTGGCTACACCTTC. Protein sequence: CASSPEGRGYTF.

This rearrangement joins TRBV28 to TRBJ1-5; no definite D call. The CDR3 extends over 14 amino acids. V was trimmed by 2 bases and J by 5 bases, leaving 10 bases between them. Germline assignment: CDR1 MDHEN and CDR2 SYDVKM. The CDR3 DNA reads TGTGCCAGCAGTTTAGGGCGCTGGGATCAGCCCCAGCATTTT. This sequence encodes CASSLGRWDQPQHF.

The CDR3 loop reads CASSYAGQSSYEQYF. The CDR3 DNA sequence: TGTGCCAGCAGTTACGCGGGACAGAGCTCCTACGAGCAGTACTTC. The J gene is TRBJ2-7, the V gene TRBV6-5; possibly TRBD1 for D (7 bases). The CDR3 contains 15 residues. The V gene lost 2 bases and the J gene lost 0 bases, with 11 bases spanning the gap. The germline V gene encodes CDR1 MNHEY and CDR2 SVGAGI.